This entry describes one T cell receptor beta chain. The antigen remains undetermined. The data were obtained in a study of cytomegalovirus exposure and HLA in healthy donors. The V segment lost 3 bases and the J segment 0 bases; nucleotides outside the gene matches: 7. The germline V gene has CDR1 SGHTA and CDR2 FQGNSA. The length of the CDR3 is 19 residues. The protocol was immunoSEQ multiplex PCR, while the TCRdb copy is restricted to in-frame clones and leaves out a portion. Of 150,000 or so clones in the sample, 86% are singletons; the top ten hold 2.1%. Overall study results and limits: It was reported that the classifier diagnosed cytomegalovirus status with high specificity and sensitivity in both the original and validation cohorts. The tendency of first-cohort TCR clusters to co-occur in the roughly 120 validation repertoires was identified by a subsequent analysis. A few of the chains that were CMV-associated were confirmed in vitro to be specific for CMV antigens. According to the study, around 160 TCR beta chains were cytomegalovirus-associated.

This sequence was found in a human donor in good health. The sample taken for sequencing was PBMCs. The chain combines TRBV7-2 with TRBJ2-6; 11 nucleotides agree with TRBD1. The CDR3 region has the DNA TGTGCCAGCAGCTTGATCGGACAGGGGGCCGTCTCTGGGGCCAACGTCCTGACTTTC. Translation gives CASSLIGQGAVSGANVLTF.